The TCR beta chain under discussion was sequenced for a study of T cell responses to AZD1222 COVID-19 vaccine. Whole-study findings and limits: Sampling captured repertoires only after the peak T cell response. Spike-specific TCR breadth and depth rose after two AZD1222 doses. Dominant at 160-218 and 743-854, vaccine-associated CD4 TCRs also spanned spike.

Profiling relied on immunoSEQ multiplex PCR, and the TCRdb table lists in-frame clones only, not all of them. The sample has 180,000 or so clones; approximately 90% are singletons. Turning to this clone: Its specificity is unknown.

The study pooled second doses at about 4 or about 12 weeks. V lost 2 bases to trimming and J lost 6 bases; unmatched junction nucleotides: 12. This CDR3 region has 16 residues. Germline V CDR1 and CDR2: SGDLS, YYNGEE. This sequence originates from an adult who received the AZD1222 COVID-19 vaccine. V gene TRBV9 combines with J gene TRBJ2-3, with TRBD1 matching over 7 bases. The source was peripheral blood, collected 28 days after the second AZD1222 dose. Here the CDR3 DNA reads TGTGCCAGCAGCGTCGAGGGGGCCCAAAGGCGGGATACGCAGTATTTT. Translation gives CASSVEGAQRRDTQYF.